The subject of this entry is one T cell receptor beta chain. What it recognizes is unknown. The data were taken from a study of cytotoxic CD8 clonotypes in ibrutinib-treated CLL. Overall study: Outcomes included around 25 partial and 2 complete responses; after median roughly 66 months, 14 stayed remitted and approximately 12 progressed. Study-level points and caveats: Clonality correlated strongly with circulating CD8+ T cells and exceeded age-matched healthy donors at baseline.

Generated by immunoSEQ multiplex PCR, the TCRdb table keeps only in-frame clones and is missing some. This sample has about 300,000 clones; roughly two thirds occur once, and the top ten carry around 6.3%. The CDR3 loop spans 16 amino acids. The V and J ends lost 6 bases and 8 bases, in that order; junction bases with no gene match: 11. In germline, CDR1 is LNHDA, CDR2 SQIVND (reference sequence). The receptor's source is a human donor with chronic lymphocytic leukemia. V gene TRBV19 combines with J gene TRBJ2-1; TRBD2 aligns across 12 bases. This specimen consisted of PBMCs, obtained after 36 months of ibrutinib treatment. The CDR3 DNA reads as TGTGCCAGTAGCAATCCCAGGACTAGCGGGAAGGATGAGCAGTTCTTC. Translating gives CASSNPRTSGKDEQFF.